The following is a T cell receptor beta chain sequence with its context. Its antigen is as yet unknown. The sample belongs to a study of regulatory T cells in long-lasting Graves disease. Study-wide context: The study enrolled newly diagnosed Graves' patients on antithyroid drugs under 3 months. Study outcomes and limitations: The small sample size may have reduced accuracy.

Through Arm-PCR of CDR3 regions and iRepertoire HTBI primers, TCR beta libraries were built. Authors' data handling: Identification of gene segments yielded some 62 TRBV and 14 to 15 TRBJ across samples. MiXCR was run by TCRdb on the multiplex PCR reads, yielding one entry per CDR3 protein. TCRdb's processing, not the authors' own work, is the source of the V and J calls. The sample holds 560,000 or so distinct CDR3 sequences, about 16% seen once. This sample's time point: newly diagnosed GD, antithyroid drugs for less than 3 months. Extracted RNA from PBMCs served as the source of the TCR library. Germline CDR1 LGHNA, CDR2 YNFKEQ. The CDR3 runs 15 residues. The V segment lost 3 bases and the J segment 6 bases; nucleotides outside the gene matches: 5. The sample also formed part of further work on T cells in Graves' hyperthyroidism and ophthalmopathy.

This sample comprised peripheral blood mononuclear cells (PBMCs), obtained at new diagnosis, from a patient treated with antithyroid drugs. The V and J genes are TRBV4-2 and TRBJ2-2; the match to TRBD1 covers 9 bases. The receptor was isolated from a man between 18 and 35 years old with Graves disease. CDR3 protein: CASSHPQGAAGELFF. The DNA of the CDR3 is TGTGCCAGCAGCCACCCACAGGGGGCCGCCGGGGAGCTGTTTTTT.